Below, 13 T cell receptor beta chains from the same sample are listed, as sequenced in a study of T cell changes during pregnancy in multiple sclerosis. Measured with immunoSEQ multiplex PCR; TCRdb has only the in-frame clones, and not every one. This table holds about 18,000 clones, 84% found once. Sequences were derived from CD8+ T cells from peripheral blood mononuclear cells, sampled in the third trimester of pregnancy. The receptor set was obtained from a female donor in good health, enrolled as a control in a pregnancy study.

In its sample, this clone was seen a few times. This chain connects TRBV28 to TRBJ2-7; 9 bases match TRBD2. CDR1 and CDR2 from the germline V gene are MDHEN and SYDVKM. The CDR3 totals 14 residues. Trimming cost V 6 bases and J 7 bases; bases outside gene matches: 10. The CDR3 region is CASRLGGGRAEQYF. The DNA of the CDR3 is TGTGCCAGCAGACTTGGGGGCGGGAGGGCGGAGCAGTACTTC.

V gene TRBV19 combines with J gene TRBJ2-1; 7 positions match TRBD1. Trimming took 9 bases from V and 0 from J; bases not matched to a gene: 5. The CDR3 totals 14 residues. Germline V gene sequence: CDR1 LNHDA, CDR2 SQIVND (reference sequence). CDR3 bases: TGTGCCAGCGGGACAGATCACTCCTACAATGAGCAGTTCTTC. Amino acids: CASGTDHSYNEQFF.

The chain uses TRBV6-5 and TRBJ1-4; weak D call: TRBD1 (5 bases). Germline CDR1 MNHEY, CDR2 SVGAGI. Trimming removed 0 bases at V and 7 bases at J, with 12 bases between. The CDR3 consists of 15 residues. Written as DNA, the CDR3 is TGTGCCAGCAGTTACTCGGGGGGGAGTAGTGAAAAACTGTTTTTT. Translating it yields CASSYSGGSSEKLFF.

This clone was found a few times. The chain couples TRBV6-5 to TRBJ2-3; unclear D gene. Trimming pared 4 bases from V and 2 bases from J, leaving 7 bases between. This CDR3 comprises 13 residues. Germline-derived CDR1 and CDR2 are MNHEY and SVGAGI. Here the CDR3 reads CASSSFLTDTQYF. As DNA, the CDR3 is TGTGCCAGCAGTTCTTTCCTCACAGATACGCAGTATTTT.

V is TRBV5-1 and J is TRBJ2-5; possibly TRBD2 for D (5 bases). Germline V gene data show CDR1 as SGHRS and CDR2 as YFSETQ. V was clipped by 2 bases and J by 2 bases, with 7 bases between them. The length of the CDR3 is 13 residues. The CDR3 loop reads CASSFGVQETQYF. The CDR3 nucleotides are TGCGCCAGCAGCTTCGGGGTTCAAGAGACCCAGTACTTC.

The chain links TRBV4-3 to TRBJ2-3; 10 positions match TRBD2. Germline CDR1 LGHNA, CDR2 YSLEER. This CDR3 has 15 residues. With V trimmed by 2 bases and J by 1 base, 0 bases remained unmatched. CDR3 bases: TGCGCCAGCAGCCAACTAGCGGGGGGCACAGATACGCAGTATTTT. It yields the protein CASSQLAGGTDTQYF.

The V gene is TRBV27, the J gene TRBJ1-5; D gene unclear. Trimming shortened V by 5 bases and J by 1 base, and 9 bases separated the two germline ends. Germline V gene lookup returns CDR1 MNHEY and CDR2 SMNVEV (reference sequence). This CDR3 has 14 amino acids. The CDR3 reads CASSPLSSNQPQHF. The CDR3 DNA is TGTGCCAGCAGTCCCCTTTCCAGCAATCAGCCCCAGCATTTT.

The chain links TRBV2 to TRBJ2-1; 11 nucleotides agree with TRBD2. This CDR3 comprises 14 residues. The germline gives CDR1 SNHLY, CDR2 FYNNEI. J was trimmed by 8 bases and V by 1 base; bases with no gene match: 1. The CDR3 is CASSEGLAGHEQFF. The CDR3 DNA follows: TGTGCCAGCAGTGAAGGACTAGCGGGGCATGAGCAGTTCTTC.

The chain recombines TRBV2 with TRBJ2-7; 8 bases map to TRBD1. The V and J ends lost 0 bases and 4 bases, in that order; junction bases with no gene match: 2. Germline V gene data show CDR1 as SNHLY and CDR2 as FYNNEI. CDR3 length: 14 residues. The CDR3, as DNA: TGTGCCAGCAGTGAAGCACAGGGGGAGTACGAGCAGTACTTC. This gives the protein CASSEAQGEYEQYF.

The chain couples TRBV28 to TRBJ2-7; 9 nucleotides align to TRBD2. Per germline, CDR1 MDHEN and CDR2 SYDVKM. The CDR3 is made up of 14 amino acids. The V segment lost 6 bases and the J segment 3 bases; nucleotides outside the gene matches: 6. The CDR3 is CASSQRLAVYEQYF. CDR3 DNA sequence: TGTGCCAGCAGCCAAAGACTAGCGGTCTACGAGCAGTACTTC. The whole variable domain, remainder taken from reference TRBV28 and TRBJ2-7, is DVKVTQSSRYLVKRTGEKVFLECVQDMDHENMFWYRQDPGLGLRLIYFSYDVKMKEKGDIPEGYSVSREKKERFSLILESASTNQTSMYLCASSQRLAVYEQYFGPGTRLTVT.

The chain combines TRBV29-1 with TRBJ2-7; the match to TRBD1 covers 7 bases. CDR1 is SQVTM, CDR2 ANQGSEA, per germline. V gave up 3 bases and J gave up 3 bases; unmatched junction bases: 11. The CDR3 length is 15 residues. Here the CDR3 DNA reads TGCAGCGTTGAGGGGGCAGGGGGAAACTACTACGAGCAGTACTTC. Translation gives CSVEGAGGNYYEQYF.

The chain carries TRBV19 and TRBJ2-7; TRBD2 aligns across 11 bases. This CDR3 spans 15 amino acids. After removal of 6 bases from V and 2 bases from J, the junction contained 6 bases not matched to a gene. CDR1 and CDR2 (germline): LNHDA, SQIVND (reference sequence). The CDR3 nucleotides are TGTGCCAGTAGCTACGGGACTAGCGGCGCCTACGAGCAGTACTTC. Residues: CASSYGTSGAYEQYF.

V and J are TRBV12-2 and TRBJ2-7; the table calls TRBD2, which could not be checked here. TRBV12-2 corresponds to a pseudogene. This CDR3 has 15 amino acids. DNA for the CDR3: TGTGCAAGTCGCTTAGTAGGCGGGAGGGCCTACGAGCAGTACTTC. It yields the protein CASRLVGGRAYEQYF.